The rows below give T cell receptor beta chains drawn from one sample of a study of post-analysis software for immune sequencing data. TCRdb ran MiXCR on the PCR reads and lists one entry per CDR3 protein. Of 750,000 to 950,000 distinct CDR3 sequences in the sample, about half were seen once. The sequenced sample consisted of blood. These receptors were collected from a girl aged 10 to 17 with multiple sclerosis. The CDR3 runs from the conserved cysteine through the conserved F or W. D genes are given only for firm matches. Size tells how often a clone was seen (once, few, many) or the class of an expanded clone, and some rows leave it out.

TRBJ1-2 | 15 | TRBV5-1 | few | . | CASSLAEGNRNGYTF | TGCGCCAGCAGCTTGGCGGAGGGTAACCGTAATGGCTACACCTTC
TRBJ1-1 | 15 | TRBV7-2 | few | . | CASSLGAGWATEAFF | TGTGCCAGCAGCTTAGGGGCAGGGTGGGCCACTGAAGCTTTCTTT
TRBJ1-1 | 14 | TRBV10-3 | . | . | CAISDGGAPAEAFF | TGTGCCATCAGTGACGGGGGGGCTCCCGCTGAAGCTTTCTTT
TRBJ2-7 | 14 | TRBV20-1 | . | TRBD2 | CSARGLAGEYEQYF | TGCAGTGCTAGGGGACTAGCGGGAGAGTACGAGCAGTACTTC
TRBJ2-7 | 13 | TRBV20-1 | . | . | CSGTAPETYEQYF | TGCAGTGGGACTGCCCCAGAAACCTACGAGCAGTACTTC
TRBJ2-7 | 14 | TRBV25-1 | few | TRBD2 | CASSGLAVSYEQYF | TGTGCCAGCAGTGGACTAGCGGTCTCCTACGAGCAGTACTTC
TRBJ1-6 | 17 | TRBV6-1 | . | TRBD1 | CASRRKGDRIYNSPLHF | TGTGCCAGCAGACGGAAGGGGGACAGAATCTATAATTCACCCCTCCACTTT
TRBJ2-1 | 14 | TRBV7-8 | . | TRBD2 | CASSFRTSYGEQFF | TGTGCCAGCAGCTTTCGGACTAGTTACGGTGAGCAGTTCTTC
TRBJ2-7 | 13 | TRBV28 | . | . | CASRLGQSYEQYF | TGTGCCAGCAGGTTAGGACAGTCCTACGAGCAGTACTTC
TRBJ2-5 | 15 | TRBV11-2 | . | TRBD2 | CASSGTGLAEETQYF | TGTGCCAGCAGCGGGACGGGACTAGCCGAAGAGACCCAGTACTTC
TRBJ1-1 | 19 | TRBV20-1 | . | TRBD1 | CSVRDRGGRREDTNTEAFF | TGCAGTGTCAGGGACAGGGGAGGCCGGAGGGAAGACACGAACACTGAAGCTTTCTTT
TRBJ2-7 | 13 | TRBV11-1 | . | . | CASSLPGLDEQYF | TGTGCCAGCAGCTTACCGGGGCTCGACGAGCAGTACTTC
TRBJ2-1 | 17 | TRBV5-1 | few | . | CAPILLQGQSSYNEQFF | TGCGCCCCCATCCTCCTCCAGGGCCAAAGCTCCTACAATGAGCAGTTCTTC
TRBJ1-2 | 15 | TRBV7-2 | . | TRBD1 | CASSPGGQGIYGYTF | TGTGCCAGCAGCCCCGGGGGACAGGGGATCTATGGCTACACCTTC
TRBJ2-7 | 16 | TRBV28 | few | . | CASTMDGKSISYEQYF | TGTGCCAGCACCATGGACGGCAAAAGTATATCCTACGAGCAGTACTTC
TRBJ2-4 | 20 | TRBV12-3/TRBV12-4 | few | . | CASSPPSRGLSILAKNIQYF | TGTGCCAGCAGCCCCCCCAGCAGGGGCTTGAGTATTTTAGCCAAAAACATTCAGTACTTC
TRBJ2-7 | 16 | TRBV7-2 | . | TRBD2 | CASSLSAGGRFDEQYF | TGTGCCAGCAGCTTATCTGCGGGAGGAAGGTTCGACGAGCAGTACTTC
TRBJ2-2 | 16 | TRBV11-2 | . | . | CASSFGAEVPPGELFF | TGTGCCAGCAGCTTTGGGGCAGAGGTACCTCCGGGGGAGCTGTTTTTT
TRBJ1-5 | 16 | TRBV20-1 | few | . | CSASHGGHLSNQPQHF | TGCAGTGCTTCCCACGGGGGACATCTTAGCAATCAGCCCCAGCATTTT
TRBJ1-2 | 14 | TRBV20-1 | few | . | CSASPGPLNYGYTF | TGCAGTGCTAGCCCAGGTCCCCTTAACTATGGCTACACCTTC
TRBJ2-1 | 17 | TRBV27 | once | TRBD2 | CASSPYPGTSAYNEQFF | TGTGCCAGCAGTCCCTACCCCGGGACTAGCGCCTACAATGAGCAGTTCTTC
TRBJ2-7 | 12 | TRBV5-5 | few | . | CASSLANVEQYF | TGTGCCAGCAGCTTGGCCAATGTCGAGCAGTACTTC
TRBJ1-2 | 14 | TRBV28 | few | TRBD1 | CASSLTGGLYGYTF | TGTGCCAGCAGTTTGACAGGGGGCCTTTATGGCTACACCTTC
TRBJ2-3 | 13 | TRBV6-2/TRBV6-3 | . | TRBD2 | CATLAGDWDTQYF | TGTGCCACCCTAGCGGGAGATTGGGATACGCAGTATTTT
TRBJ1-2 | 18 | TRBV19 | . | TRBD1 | CASKSLETGTSLDYGYTF | TGTGCCAGTAAAAGTCTAGAGACAGGGACGTCGTTAGACTATGGCTACACCTTC
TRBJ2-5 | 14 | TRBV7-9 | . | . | CASSLERQSETQYF | TGTGCCAGCAGCTTAGAGCGACAGTCGGAGACCCAGTACTTC
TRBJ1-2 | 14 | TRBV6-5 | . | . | CASSYRPAYYGYTF | TGTGCCAGCAGTTACCGGCCAGCATACTATGGCTACACCTTC
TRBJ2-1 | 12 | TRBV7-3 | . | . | CASSNSRNEQFF | TGTGCCAGCAGCAATAGCCGGAATGAGCAGTTCTTC
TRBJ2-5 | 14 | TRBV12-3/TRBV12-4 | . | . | CASGGGPQQETQYF | TGTGCCAGCGGCGGGGGCCCCCAACAAGAGACCCAGTACTTC
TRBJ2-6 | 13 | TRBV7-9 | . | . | CASSLARPNVLTF | TGTGCCAGCAGCTTAGCTCGGCCCAACGTCCTGACTTTC
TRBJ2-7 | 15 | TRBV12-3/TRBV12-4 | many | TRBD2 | CASSRAASGRYEQYF | TGTGCCAGCAGTCGCGCAGCTAGCGGACGCTACGAGCAGTACTTC
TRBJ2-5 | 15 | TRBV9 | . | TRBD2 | CASSVTSGRRETQYF | TGTGCCAGCAGCGTGACTAGCGGGAGAAGAGAGACCCAGTACTTC
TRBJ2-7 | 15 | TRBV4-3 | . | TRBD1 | CASSQGTGNRYEQYF | TGCGCCAGCAGCCAAGGGACAGGGAATAGGTACGAGCAGTACTTC
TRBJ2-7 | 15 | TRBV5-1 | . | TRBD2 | CASKPGLAGNYEQYF | TGCGCCAGCAAACCAGGCCTAGCGGGAAACTACGAGCAGTACTTC
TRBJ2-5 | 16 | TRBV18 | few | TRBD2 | CASSPLASGSFETQYF | TGTGCCAGCTCACCACTCGCTAGCGGGAGCTTTGAGACCCAGTACTTC
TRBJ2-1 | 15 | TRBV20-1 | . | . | CSARDRASANPEQFF | TGCAGTGCTAGAGATCGAGCTAGCGCGAACCCCGAGCAGTTCTTC
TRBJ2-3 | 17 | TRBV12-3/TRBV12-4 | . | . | CASSFFSGRGDSYTQYF | TGTGCCAGCAGTTTTTTCTCGGGACGGGGGGACAGCTATACGCAGTATTTT
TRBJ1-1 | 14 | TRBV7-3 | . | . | CASSLSQLNTGAFF | TGTGCCAGCAGCTTAAGTCAACTGAACACTGGAGCTTTCTTT
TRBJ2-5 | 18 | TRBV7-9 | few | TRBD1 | CASSFPESGGQGRETQYF | TGTGCCAGCAGTTTCCCAGAGTCGGGGGGACAGGGGAGAGAGACCCAGTACTTC
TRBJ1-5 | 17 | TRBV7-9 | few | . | CASFLGSGVAGNQPQHF | TGTGCCAGCTTCTTAGGGTCGGGAGTAGCGGGGAATCAGCCCCAGCATTTT
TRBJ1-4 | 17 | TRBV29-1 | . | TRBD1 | CSVGPTRSGTGGEKLFF | TGCAGCGTTGGCCCAACTCGCTCCGGGACAGGGGGAGAAAAACTGTTTTTT
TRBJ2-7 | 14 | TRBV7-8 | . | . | CAGSFGKSSYEQYF | TGTGCCGGCAGCTTTGGGAAATCCTCTTACGAGCAGTACTTC
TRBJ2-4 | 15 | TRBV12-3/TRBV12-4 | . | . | CASAGPGRTKNIQYF | TGTGCCAGCGCTGGGCCGGGACGGACCAAAAACATTCAGTACTTC
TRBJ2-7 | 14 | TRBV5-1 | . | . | CASSSTRSIYEQYF | TGCGCCAGCAGCTCGACTCGCTCAATCTACGAGCAGTACTTC
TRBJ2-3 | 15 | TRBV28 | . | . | CAGSLFQVTADTQYF | TGTGCCGGCAGTTTATTCCAGGTCACGGCAGATACGCAGTATTTT
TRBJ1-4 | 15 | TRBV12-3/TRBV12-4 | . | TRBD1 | CASRGGQRYNEKLFF | TGTGCCAGCAGGGGGGGACAGAGATATAATGAAAAACTGTTTTTT
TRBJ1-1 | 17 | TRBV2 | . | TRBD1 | CASKWGPGQGADTEAFF | TGTGCCAGCAAGTGGGGACCGGGACAGGGGGCCGACACTGAAGCTTTCTTT
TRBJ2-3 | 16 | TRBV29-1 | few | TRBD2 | CSVGGLAGAMTDTQYF | TGCAGCGTTGGGGGCCTAGCGGGAGCGATGACAGATACGCAGTATTTT
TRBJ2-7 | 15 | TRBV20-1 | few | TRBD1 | CSATNNRGFPYEQYF | TGCAGTGCTACTAACAACAGGGGGTTTCCTTACGAGCAGTACTTC
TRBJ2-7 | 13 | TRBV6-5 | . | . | CASSYERSYEQYF | TGTGCCAGCAGTTACGAGAGGTCCTACGAGCAGTACTTC
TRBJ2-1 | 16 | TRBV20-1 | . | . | CSASGGKKATYNEQFF | TGCAGTGCTAGTGGGGGGAAAAAGGCCACCTACAATGAGCAGTTCTTC
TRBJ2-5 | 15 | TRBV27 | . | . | CASSLSPRGLGEQYF | TGTGCCAGCAGTTTATCGCCTAGGGGGTTGGGGGAGCAGTACTTC
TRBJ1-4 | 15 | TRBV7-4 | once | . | CASSLGQTTNEKLFF | TGTGCCAGCAGCCTCGGACAGACTACTAATGAAAAACTGTTTTTT
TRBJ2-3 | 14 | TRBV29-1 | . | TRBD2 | CSVEPGLESDTQYF | TGCAGCGTGGAACCGGGACTAGAGTCGGATACGCAGTATTTT